The 18 T cell receptor beta chains below were found in one sample sequenced in a study of blood T cell repertoires in COVID-19. The repertoire was sequenced with immunoSEQ multiplex PCR; TCRdb's copy has only in-frame clones and lacks some. The sample lists roughly 250,000 clones, approximately 79% occurring once. Sequenced sample: peripheral blood. The source of these receptors is a woman of 80 years or more with active or convalescent COVID-19.

The CDR3 nucleotides read TGTGCCAGTGGCGGGAGCTCCTACGAGCAGTACTTC. Translating it yields CASGGSSYEQYF. V is TRBV11-3 and J is TRBJ2-7, with 7 bases aligning to TRBD2. The CDR3 length is 12 residues. Germline values: CDR1 SGHNT, CDR2 YENEEA. V trimming: 9 bases; J trimming: 0 bases; junction bases outside the gene matches: 2.

This chain connects TRBV1 to TRBJ2-1; the D call in the table, TRBD2, was not verified against the DNA. TRBV1 is reported as a pseudogene. This CDR3 contains 16 residues. CDR3 DNA: TGCACCAGCAGCCAAGACCTCTCGGGGGGGGGAAATGAGCAGTTCTTC. It is translated as CTSSQDLSGGGNEQFF.

This chain uses TRBV11-2 with TRBJ2-7; TRBD1 is a possible D gene (6 bases). Trimming removed 1 base from V and 2 bases from J, with 12 bases in between. Per the germline V gene, CDR1 is SGHAT and CDR2 is FQNNGV. The CDR3 has 15 residues. Here the CDR3 DNA reads TGTGCCAGCAGCTTAGCAGGGGCAGCCCCCTACGAGCAGTACTTC. As protein: CASSLAGAAPYEQYF.

In DNA, the CDR3 is TGTGCCAGCTCACCCCAGCGGGGACCCACAGATACGCAGTATTTT. It encodes CASSPQRGPTDTQYF. The V and J genes are TRBV18 and TRBJ2-3; TRBD2 matches at 7 bases. Germline V gene sequence: CDR1 KGHSH, CDR2 LQKENI. The CDR3 extends over 15 amino acids. V lost 3 bases and J lost 2; bases outside the gene matches: 5.

CDR3 in amino acids: CASSQEIQGGRNEQFF. CDR3 bases: TGTGCCAGCAGCCAAGAGATACAGGGGGGTAGGAATGAGCAGTTCTTC. The chain employs TRBV3-1 (or the pseudogene TRBV3-2) and TRBJ2-1, with 8 bases aligning to TRBD1. Germline trimming cut 0 bases from V and 7 bases from J; bases unmatched to any gene: 8. The germline gives CDR1 LGHDT, CDR2 YNNKEL (reference sequence). This CDR3 has 16 residues.

The chain has TRBV28 and TRBJ2-7; the match to TRBD1 covers 10 bases. Germline V CDR1 and CDR2: MDHEN, SYDVKM. Trimming at V came to 6 bases and at J to 6 bases, leaving 14 bases not matched to a gene. CDR3 size: 16 residues. CDR3 bases: TGTGCCAGCAGCAGCGCCGCCGGGACAGGGGCTGGCGAGCAGTACTTC. Protein sequence: CASSSAAGTGAGEQYF. Filled out from reference TRBV28 and TRBJ2-7, the complete variable domain reads DVKVTQSSRYLVKRTGEKVFLECVQDMDHENMFWYRQDPGLGLRLIYFSYDVKMKEKGDIPEGYSVSREKKERFSLILESASTNQTSMYLCASSSAAGTGAGEQYFGPGTRLTVT.

The rearrangement links TRBV18 to TRBJ2-7; tentatively, D is TRBD1 (6 bases). Germline assignment: CDR1 KGHSH and CDR2 LQKENI. Trimming left V 0 bases short and J 4 bases short, with 16 bases between. The CDR3 is made up of 16 amino acids. CDR3 DNA: TGTGCCAGCTCACCACCTAAAGGGCAGGGGAAGTACGAGCAGTACTTC. This sequence encodes CASSPPKGQGKYEQYF.

V usage is TRBV6-5 and J usage is TRBJ1-2; tentatively, D is TRBD1 (5 bases). Between the trimmed V and J ends, which lost 7 bases and 4 bases, there was a span of 16 bases. Per germline, CDR1 MNHEY and CDR2 SVGAGI. The CDR3 has 14 amino acids. As DNA, the CDR3 is TGTGCCAGCATGATGGGCAGGGATGCCTATGGCTACACCTTC. Translation: CASMMGRDAYGYTF.

The chain carries TRBV19 and TRBJ2-4; 9 bases line up with TRBD1. The CDR3 is 16 amino acids. Germline CDR1 and CDR2: LNHDA and SQIVND (reference sequence). After removal of 4 bases from V and 0 bases from J, the junction contained 4 bases not matched to a gene. CDR3 bases: TGTGCCAGTAGTACTGGACAGGGGTCAGCCAAAAACATTCAGTACTTC. Protein sequence: CASSTGQGSAKNIQYF.

The gene calls are TRBV29-1 and TRBJ2-3, with D possibly TRBD1 on 6 matching bases. V shed 4 bases and J shed 0 bases, with 8 bases lying between them. Germline V gene data show CDR1 as SQVTM and CDR2 as ANQGSEA. The length of the CDR3 is 13 residues. This chain's CDR3 is CSVGRGSTDTQYF. CDR3 DNA: TGCAGCGTTGGTAGGGGGAGCACAGATACGCAGTATTTT.

The chain carries TRBV28 and TRBJ1-1, with unresolved D. CDR3 length: 11 amino acids. Trimming cost V 6 bases and J 8 bases, with 10 bases left between them. Germline lookup yields CDR1 MDHEN and CDR2 SYDVKM. Here the CDR3 reads CASSILKEAFF. The CDR3, as DNA: TGTGCCAGCAGCATCCTAAAGGAAGCTTTCTTT.

This clone was picked up one time. This rearrangement joins TRBV5-1 to TRBJ2-2, with 10 bases aligning to TRBD2. Trimming cost V 0 bases and J 0 bases; bases outside gene matches: 2. CDR3 length: 17 residues. The V gene's germline CDR1 is SGHRS and CDR2 YFSETQ. CDR3 bases: TGCGCCAGCAGCTTGGCACTAGCGGGATCGAACACCGGGGAGCTGTTTTTT. Its translation: CASSLALAGSNTGELFF. Supplemented by reference TRBV5-1 and TRBJ2-2, the full variable domain reads KAGVTQTPRYLIKTRGQQVTLSCSPISGHRSVSWYQQTPGQGLQFLFEYFSETQRNKGNFPGRFSGRQFSNSRSEMNVSTLELGDSALYLCASSLALAGSNTGELFFGEGSRLTVL.

The chain joins TRBV2 to TRBJ1-2, with a weak D call TRBD1 (5 bases). V lost 5 bases to trimming and J lost 0 bases, with 10 bases between them. The CDR3 has 14 amino acids. CDR1 is SNHLY and CDR2 is FYNNEI in the germline V gene. This CDR3 is CASSLSGTNYGYTF. The DNA of the CDR3 is TGTGCCAGCAGTTTGTCAGGGACTAACTATGGCTACACCTTC.

This rearrangement joins TRBV25-1 to TRBJ2-5, with 9 bases matching TRBD1. J lost 2 bases, V lost 6 bases, and 10 bases had no gene match. This CDR3 has 16 amino acids. Germline CDR1 and CDR2: MGHDK and SYGVNS. This CDR3 reads CASSPLGQGDQETQYF. The CDR3 nucleotides are TGTGCCAGCAGCCCCCTGGGACAGGGCGATCAAGAGACCCAGTACTTC.

The chain links TRBV27 to TRBJ1-5; D call uncertain. Trimming removed 2 bases from V and 6 bases from J, with 17 bases in between. Per germline, CDR1 MNHEY and CDR2 SMNVEV (reference sequence). CDR3 size: 16 residues. CDR3 nucleotides: TGTGCCAGCAGTTTAGTATCTTCGGGTTTTCCTCAGCCCCAGCATTTT. Translated, it gives CASSLVSSGFPQPQHF.

In this sample, this clone turned up a few times. V gene TRBV6-6 combines with J gene TRBJ1-1; no firm D call. Trimming shortened V by 6 bases and J by 0 bases, and 11 bases separated the two germline ends. Germline CDR1 MNHNY, CDR2 SVGAGI (reference sequence). The CDR3 runs to 14 residues. The CDR3 DNA reads TGTGCCAGCAGGTTGTTCCCTATGAACACTGAAGCTTTCTTT. As protein: CASRLFPMNTEAFF.

This chain uses TRBV11-2 with TRBJ1-1, with a tentative D call TRBD1 (5 bases). V lost 2 bases to trimming and J lost 0 bases, with 10 bases between them. CDR3 size: 15 residues. Germline V gene lookup returns CDR1 SGHAT and CDR2 FQNNGV. CDR3 DNA sequence: TGTGCCAGCAGCTTAACCGACAGCTTGAACACTGAAGCTTTCTTT. Translation gives CASSLTDSLNTEAFF.

The rearrangement joins TRBV7-8 to TRBJ2-7, with D unresolved. The CDR3 has 14 residues. CDR1 is SGHVS, CDR2 FQNEAQ, per germline. V dropped 0 bases and J dropped 4 bases, with 10 bases sitting between them. The CDR3 bases are TGTGCCAGCAGCTTAGCGGCTGCTTTGTACGAGCAGTACTTC. Its translation: CASSLAAALYEQYF.